Listed below are T cell receptor beta chains from one sample, sequenced in a study. TCRdb re-called the 5' RACE reads with MiXCR, one entry per CDR3 protein. The sample includes fewer than 55,000 distinct CDR3 sequences, around 23% of them seen just once. Sequenced input: Tregs sorted from a lymph node. Source of these receptors: a female donor with breast cancer. Each CDR3 is given with its conserved first and last residue. The D gene is left open where the match is weak. The size entry is marked missing in some rows and otherwise reads once, few, many or a size class.

j_gene: TRBJ1-6
len: 16
abundance: many
v_gene: TRBV5-1
d_gene: -
CDR3aa: CASSLGAAGSNSPLHF
CDR3nt: TGCGCCAGCAGCTTGGGCGCGGCAGGGTCGAATTCACCCCTCCACTTT

j_gene: TRBJ2-1
len: 15
abundance: many
v_gene: TRBV5-1
d_gene: -
CDR3aa: CASSLHGTYYNEQFF
CDR3nt: TGCGCCAGCAGCTTGCATGGGACTTACTACAATGAGCAGTTCTTC

j_gene: TRBJ1-1
len: 12
abundance: many
v_gene: TRBV27
d_gene: -
CDR3aa: CAAGRQNTEAFF
CDR3nt: TGTGCCGCGGGCAGGCAGAACACTGAAGCTTTCTTT

j_gene: TRBJ2-1
len: 14
abundance: few
v_gene: TRBV12-3/TRBV12-4
d_gene: -
CDR3aa: CASTSKGAYNEQFF
CDR3nt: TGTGCCAGCACCAGTAAGGGAGCCTACAATGAGCAGTTCTTC

j_gene: TRBJ1-6
len: 15
abundance: many
v_gene: TRBV4-2
d_gene: -
CDR3aa: CASSQDGGADSPLHF
CDR3nt: TGTGCCAGCAGCCAAGACGGTGGGGCGGATTCACCCCTCCACTTT

j_gene: TRBJ2-1
len: 15
abundance: many
v_gene: TRBV7-8
d_gene: -
CDR3aa: CASSLSPGSYNEQFF
CDR3nt: TGTGCCAGCAGCTTAAGCCCGGGCTCCTACAATGAGCAGTTCTTC

j_gene: TRBJ2-7
len: 13
abundance: -
v_gene: TRBV12-3/TRBV12-4
d_gene: TRBD1
CDR3aa: CASSLGQGLKQYF
CDR3nt: TGTGCCAGCAGTCTTGGACAGGGATTAAAGCAGTACTTC

j_gene: TRBJ2-1
len: 15
abundance: few
v_gene: TRBV15
d_gene: TRBD2
CDR3aa: CATSETSGDYNEQFF
CDR3nt: TGTGCCACCAGCGAGACTAGCGGGGATTACAATGAGCAGTTCTTC

j_gene: TRBJ1-1
len: 12
abundance: -
v_gene: TRBV7-9
d_gene: -
CDR3aa: CASSLINTEAFF
CDR3nt: TGTGCCAGCAGCTTAATAAACACTGAAGCTTTCTTT

j_gene: TRBJ2-2
len: 18
abundance: -
v_gene: TRBV28
d_gene: -
CDR3aa: CATRFWGQILTNTGELFF
CDR3nt: TGTGCCACCCGATTTTGGGGTCAGATACTGACGAACACCGGGGAGCTGTTTTTT

j_gene: TRBJ2-3
len: 11
abundance: many
v_gene: TRBV20-1
d_gene: -
CDR3aa: CSAYRADTQYF
CDR3nt: TGCAGTGCATATAGGGCAGATACGCAGTATTTT

j_gene: TRBJ2-2
len: 22
abundance: many
v_gene: TRBV12-3/TRBV12-4
d_gene: TRBD2
CDR3aa: CASSTGLFSFRLAGESTGELFF
CDR3nt: TGTGCCAGCAGTACGGGACTCTTCTCGTTCAGACTAGCGGGAGAGTCCACCGGGGAGCTGTTTTTT

j_gene: TRBJ2-1
len: 15
abundance: few
v_gene: TRBV5-1
d_gene: -
CDR3aa: CASSLGSGGYNEQFF
CDR3nt: TGCGCCAGCAGCTTGGGGTCAGGAGGATACAATGAGCAGTTCTTC

j_gene: TRBJ2-2
len: 15
abundance: few
v_gene: TRBV6-1
d_gene: TRBD2
CDR3aa: CASTGLAGGPGELFF
CDR3nt: TGTGCCAGCACGGGACTAGCGGGAGGGCCCGGGGAGCTGTTTTTT

j_gene: TRBJ2-7
len: 14
abundance: many
v_gene: TRBV4-1
d_gene: TRBD1
CDR3aa: CASSPGQATYEQYF
CDR3nt: TGCGCCAGCAGCCCCGGACAGGCCACCTACGAGCAGTACTTC

j_gene: TRBJ2-6
len: 16
abundance: -
v_gene: TRBV5-5
d_gene: -
CDR3aa: CASSRDPSSGANVLTF
CDR3nt: TGTGCCAGCAGCCGGGACCCCAGCTCTGGGGCCAACGTCCTGACTTTC

j_gene: TRBJ1-3
len: 14
abundance: -
v_gene: TRBV28
d_gene: -
CDR3aa: CASTQRSSGNTIYF
CDR3nt: TGTGCCAGCACCCAACGGAGCTCTGGAAACACCATATATTTT

j_gene: TRBJ1-1
len: 13
abundance: many
v_gene: TRBV6-5
d_gene: -
CDR3aa: CASSIGDGTEAFF
CDR3nt: TGTGCCAGCAGTATAGGGGATGGGACTGAAGCTTTCTTT

j_gene: TRBJ2-5
len: 13
abundance: few
v_gene: TRBV30
d_gene: TRBD2
CDR3aa: CAWSMGGPETQYF
CDR3nt: TGTGCCTGGAGTATGGGAGGGCCGGAGACCCAGTACTTC

j_gene: TRBJ1-1
len: 12
abundance: -
v_gene: TRBV6-1
d_gene: -
CDR3aa: CASSERGTEAFF
CDR3nt: TGTGCCAGCAGTGAACGGGGCACTGAAGCTTTCTTT

j_gene: TRBJ2-1
len: 15
abundance: many
v_gene: TRBV12-3/TRBV12-4
d_gene: TRBD2
CDR3aa: CASSPQREGGNEQFF
CDR3nt: TGTGCCAGCAGTCCTCAGCGGGAGGGGGGAAATGAGCAGTTCTTC

j_gene: TRBJ2-1
len: 15
abundance: -
v_gene: TRBV9
d_gene: -
CDR3aa: CASSVQLASANEQFF
CDR3nt: TGTGCCAGCAGCGTCCAACTAGCCTCGGCAAATGAGCAGTTCTTC

j_gene: TRBJ2-7
len: 16
abundance: many
v_gene: TRBV5-1
d_gene: TRBD1
CDR3aa: CASSLTVGQGSYEQYF
CDR3nt: TGCGCCAGCAGCTTGACCGTGGGACAGGGGTCCTACGAGCAGTACTTC

j_gene: TRBJ2-1
len: 14
abundance: few
v_gene: TRBV28
d_gene: -
CDR3aa: CASKTSSSYNEQFF
CDR3nt: TGTGCCAGTAAGACATCTTCCTCCTACAATGAGCAGTTCTTC

j_gene: TRBJ2-1
len: 17
abundance: -
v_gene: TRBV11-2
d_gene: TRBD2
CDR3aa: CASSSRSGRDTYNEQFF
CDR3nt: TGTGCCAGCAGCTCCCGTAGCGGGAGGGATACTTACAATGAGCAGTTCTTC

j_gene: TRBJ2-1
len: 13
abundance: -
v_gene: TRBV28
d_gene: -
CDR3aa: CASSFREPNEQFF
CDR3nt: TGTGCCAGCAGTTTTAGGGAACCCAATGAGCAGTTCTTC

j_gene: TRBJ1-6
len: 14
abundance: -
v_gene: TRBV2
d_gene: TRBD1
CDR3aa: CASRPGTGMSPLHF
CDR3nt: TGTGCCAGCAGGCCCGGGACAGGGATGTCACCCCTCCACTTT

j_gene: TRBJ2-1
len: 16
abundance: -
v_gene: TRBV18
d_gene: -
CDR3aa: CASSPIIQRSYNEQFF
CDR3nt: TGTGCCAGCTCACCTATAATCCAGCGGAGCTACAATGAGCAGTTCTTC

j_gene: TRBJ1-2
len: 15
abundance: -
v_gene: TRBV6-6
d_gene: TRBD1
CDR3aa: CASRVPGTGKVRYTF
CDR3nt: TGTGCCAGCAGAGTACCCGGGACAGGGAAGGTCCGCTACACCTTC

j_gene: TRBJ1-1
len: 12
abundance: -
v_gene: TRBV6-6
d_gene: -
CDR3aa: CASQVGVRQAFF
CDR3nt: TGTGCCAGCCAGGTGGGGGTGAGACAAGCTTTCTTT

j_gene: TRBJ1-4
len: 16
abundance: many
v_gene: TRBV5-1
d_gene: -
CDR3aa: CASSLSLGATNEKLFF
CDR3nt: TGCGCCAGCAGCTTGTCTCTGGGGGCAACTAATGAAAAACTGTTTTTT

j_gene: TRBJ2-7
len: 14
abundance: many
v_gene: TRBV7-2
d_gene: -
CDR3aa: CASSWGDSSYEQYF
CDR3nt: TGTGCCAGCAGCTGGGGGGACTCCTCCTACGAGCAGTACTTC

j_gene: TRBJ2-5
len: 14
abundance: -
v_gene: TRBV2
d_gene: TRBD1
CDR3aa: CASRDRGYQETQYF
CDR3nt: TGTGCCAGCAGGGACAGGGGGTACCAAGAGACCCAGTACTTC

j_gene: TRBJ2-2
len: 16
abundance: -
v_gene: TRBV11-2
d_gene: TRBD2
CDR3aa: CASSAGLSGRTGELFF
CDR3nt: TGTGCCAGCAGCGCCGGACTAAGCGGGAGAACCGGGGAGCTGTTTTTT

j_gene: TRBJ2-7
len: 17
abundance: few
v_gene: TRBV4-1
d_gene: -
CDR3aa: CASSQGGDSRGYGKQYF
CDR3nt: TGCGCCAGCAGCCAAGGGGGGGACAGCAGAGGGTACGGCAAGCAGTACTTC

j_gene: TRBJ2-2
len: 13
abundance: -
v_gene: TRBV6-2/TRBV6-3
d_gene: -
CDR3aa: CASSHSNTGELFF
CDR3nt: TGTGCCAGCAGTCACTCTAACACCGGGGAGCTGTTTTTT

j_gene: TRBJ2-1
len: 14
abundance: once
v_gene: TRBV29-1
d_gene: -
CDR3aa: CSVSGEALYNEQFF
CDR3nt: TGCAGCGTTTCTGGGGAGGCTCTCTACAATGAGCAGTTCTTC

j_gene: TRBJ2-4
len: 17
abundance: -
v_gene: TRBV7-7
d_gene: -
CDR3aa: CASSPRRGLEAKNIQYF
CDR3nt: TGTGCTAGCAGCCCAAGACGGGGTTTGGAAGCCAAAAACATTCAGTACTTC

j_gene: TRBJ1-5
len: 14
abundance: -
v_gene: TRBV30
d_gene: -
CDR3aa: CAWSSWGSNQPQHF
CDR3nt: TGTGCCTGGAGTTCGTGGGGAAGCAATCAGCCCCAGCATTTT

j_gene: TRBJ1-1
len: 13
abundance: many
v_gene: TRBV20-1
d_gene: -
CDR3aa: CSAVEGEDTEAFF
CDR3nt: TGCAGTGCTGTTGAGGGGGAGGACACTGAAGCTTTCTTT

j_gene: TRBJ2-1
len: 16
abundance: many
v_gene: TRBV5-6
d_gene: TRBD2
CDR3aa: CASSPGGLARHNEQFF
CDR3nt: TGTGCCAGCAGCCCCGGCGGACTAGCGAGACATAATGAGCAGTTCTTC

j_gene: TRBJ2-3
len: 13
abundance: -
v_gene: TRBV4-2
d_gene: -
CDR3aa: CASSHGDHDTQYF
CDR3nt: TGTGCCAGCAGCCATGGCGACCACGATACGCAGTATTTT

j_gene: TRBJ2-1
len: 13
abundance: few
v_gene: TRBV7-9
d_gene: -
CDR3aa: CASSLDSRNEQFF
CDR3nt: TGTGCCAGCAGCTTAGACAGCCGGAATGAGCAGTTCTTC

j_gene: TRBJ2-7
len: 14
abundance: -
v_gene: TRBV28
d_gene: -
CDR3aa: CASIRDVGSYEQYF
CDR3nt: TGTGCCAGCATACGGGATGTTGGTTCCTACGAGCAGTACTTC

j_gene: TRBJ1-1
len: 15
abundance: many
v_gene: TRBV4-1
d_gene: -
CDR3aa: CASSQDGGRYTEAFF
CDR3nt: TGCGCCAGCAGCCAAGATGGGGGCAGGTACACTGAAGCTTTCTTT

j_gene: TRBJ1-2
len: 16
abundance: many
v_gene: TRBV20-1
d_gene: -
CDR3aa: CSARDVRRDETYGYTF
CDR3nt: TGCAGTGCTAGAGATGTCCGGCGGGACGAGACCTATGGCTACACCTTC

j_gene: TRBJ2-1
len: 16
abundance: -
v_gene: TRBV4-2
d_gene: -
CDR3aa: CASSPKGRGDVDEQFF
CDR3nt: TGTGCCAGCAGCCCCAAAGGAAGGGGAGACGTTGATGAGCAGTTCTTC

j_gene: TRBJ2-7
len: 16
abundance: -
v_gene: TRBV7-2
d_gene: TRBD1
CDR3aa: CASSPHRDRGTYEQYF
CDR3nt: TGTGCCAGCAGCCCCCACCGGGACAGAGGCACCTACGAGCAGTACTTC

j_gene: TRBJ2-1
len: 14
abundance: -
v_gene: TRBV28
d_gene: -
CDR3aa: CTSTRGSDYNEQFF
CDR3nt: TGTACCAGCACCAGGGGCAGCGATTACAATGAGCAGTTCTTC

j_gene: TRBJ1-1
len: 14
abundance: -
v_gene: TRBV9
d_gene: -
CDR3aa: CASSPGGLNTEAFF
CDR3nt: TGTGCCAGCAGCCCCGGCGGGCTGAACACTGAAGCTTTCTTT

j_gene: TRBJ1-1
len: 14
abundance: many
v_gene: TRBV5-5
d_gene: TRBD1
CDR3aa: CASSATGGRTEAFF
CDR3nt: TGTGCCAGCAGCGCAACAGGGGGTCGCACTGAAGCTTTCTTT